These T cell receptor beta chains were read from a single sample in a study of untreated major depressive disorder. The protocol was immunoSEQ multiplex PCR, while the TCRdb copy is restricted to in-frame clones and leaves out a portion. The repertoire holds tens of thousands of clones, with 80% to 95% as singletons. The sequenced sample consisted of CD4+ T cells from PBMCs. The receptors originated from a man aged 30 to 45 in good health. CDR3s include the opening cysteine and the closing phenylalanine or tryptophan. A D gene is named only where the DNA matches it firmly. Clone sizes are given selectively: once, few, many, or a class where the clone is expanded.

- | - | TRBJ1-5 | TRBV28 | TGTGCCATACAAGGTTCCAATCAGCCCCAGCATTTT | CAIQGSNQPQHF
TRBD1 | - | TRBJ2-3 | TRBV2 | TGTGCCAGCGGTCGACAGGGGTTCGCAGATACGCAGTATTTT | CASGRQGFADTQYF
TRBD2 | - | TRBJ2-1 | TRBV29-1 | TGCAGCACCCGACTAGCGGGAACTTACAATGAGCAGTTCTTC | CSTRLAGTYNEQFF
TRBD2 | - | TRBJ2-3 | TRBV27 | TGTGCCAGCAGGCCGACCCCTAGCGGGAGCACAGATACGCAGTATTTT | CASRPTPSGSTDTQYF
TRBD2 | - | TRBJ2-3 | TRBV19 | TGTGCCAGTAGTATAGTAGCGGGAGCCCGCACAGATACGCAGTATTTT | CASSIVAGARTDTQYF
- | - | TRBJ1-2 | TRBV18 | TGTGCCAGCTCACCGTCCGAGGGCTATGGCTACACCTTC | CASSPSEGYGYTF
- | - | TRBJ2-5 | TRBV10-3 | TGTGCCATCAGTGAGTCCCTAGGAGAGACCCAGTACTTC | CAISESLGETQYF
TRBD1 | - | TRBJ1-1 | TRBV7-9 | TGTGCCAGCAGCTTAAGGGACAGGGACACTGAAGCTTTCTTT | CASSLRDRDTEAFF
TRBD1 | once | TRBJ2-7 | TRBV10-2 | TGCGCCAGCAGGCCGGGACAGGGGGCCCACGAGCAGTACTTC | CASRPGQGAHEQYF
- | - | TRBJ2-3 | TRBV12-5 | TGTGCTAGTGGTTTGGGGGGGACTAGCACAGATACGCAGTATTTT | CASGLGGTSTDTQYF
- | - | TRBJ2-5 | TRBV10-1 | TGCGCCAGCAGTGAAGGGGAGACCCAGTACTTC | CASSEGETQYF
- | - | TRBJ1-5 | TRBV15 | TGTGCCACCAGCAGAGATATTCAGCCCCAGCATTTT | CATSRDIQPQHF
- | - | TRBJ1-1 | TRBV2 | TGTGCCAGCAGTGGACAGGTTATGAACACTGAAGCTTTCTTT | CASSGQVMNTEAFF
- | - | TRBJ1-1 | TRBV7-3 | TGTGCCAGCAGCTTCTCCGAAAACACTGAAGCTTTCTTT | CASSFSENTEAFF
TRBD2 | - | TRBJ2-1 | TRBV6-6 | TGTGCCAGCAGTTACAGGTCTAGCGGTGAGAACAATGAGCAGTTCTTC | CASSYRSSGENNEQFF
- | - | TRBJ1-2 | TRBV5-6 | TGTGCCAGCACCCGGACAGAGATACAGGGCTACACCTTC | CASTRTEIQGYTF
TRBD1 | - | TRBJ2-7 | TRBV5-4 | TGTGCCAGCAGAAAAGGGGGACAGGGGGTCGACGAGCAGTACTTC | CASRKGGQGVDEQYF
- | few | TRBJ2-3 | TRBV2 | TGTGCCAGCAGGTCTCGCCCGAGCGGGAGCACAGATACGCAGTATTTT | CASRSRPSGSTDTQYF
- | - | TRBJ2-7 | TRBV5-1 | TGCGCCAGCAGCATACGATTGGGCTCCTACGAGCAGTACTTC | CASSIRLGSYEQYF
- | once | TRBJ1-1 | TRBV5-6 | TGTGCCAGCAGCAGGAGGAGATTAGCGCGGAGCACTGAAGCTTTCTTT | CASSRRRLARSTEAFF
- | - | TRBJ1-1 | TRBV6-5 | TGTGCCAGCAGGTCCGGGATGAACACTGAAGCTTTCTTT | CASRSGMNTEAFF
- | - | TRBJ1-4 | TRBV4-2 | TGTGCCAGCAGCCAAGATCCCGGGCCACGTAATGAAAAACTGTTTTTT | CASSQDPGPRNEKLFF
- | - | TRBJ2-1 | TRBV5-6 | TGTGCCAGCAGTCCGGGAACGAACAATGAGCAGTTCTTC | CASSPGTNNEQFF
TRBD2 | - | TRBJ2-7 | TRBV5-8 | TGTGCCAGCAGCTTGGGCCTAGCGGGAGCCGAGCAGTACTTC | CASSLGLAGAEQYF
TRBD1 | - | TRBJ2-1 | TRBV5-6 | TGTGCCAGCAGCTTAGGGACGAGGACAGGGGGGTTTAATGAGCAGTTCTTC | CASSLGTRTGGFNEQFF
- | - | TRBJ1-2 | TRBV6-1 | TGTGCCAGCAGTGTTGTAGGGGTCGGCTACACCTTC | CASSVVGVGYTF